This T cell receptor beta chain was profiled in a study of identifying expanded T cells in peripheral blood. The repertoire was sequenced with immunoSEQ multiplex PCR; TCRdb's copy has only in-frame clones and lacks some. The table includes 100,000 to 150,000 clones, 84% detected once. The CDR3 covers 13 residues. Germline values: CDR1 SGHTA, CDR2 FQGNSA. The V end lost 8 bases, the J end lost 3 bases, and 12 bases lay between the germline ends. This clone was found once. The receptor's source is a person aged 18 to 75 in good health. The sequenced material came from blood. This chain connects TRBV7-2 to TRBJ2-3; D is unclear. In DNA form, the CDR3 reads TGTGCCAGCTCTAGGCAGGCAACAGATACGCAGTATTTT. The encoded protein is CASSRQATDTQYF. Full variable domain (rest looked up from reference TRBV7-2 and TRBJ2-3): GAGVSQSPSNKVTEKGKDVELRCDPISGHTALYWYRQSLGQGLEFLIYFQGNSAPDKSGLPSDRFSAERTGGSVSTLTIQRTQQEDSAVYLCASSRQATDTQYFGPGTRLTVL.